The 15 T cell receptor beta chains in this list originate from one sample, sequenced in a study of monozygotic twins with inflammatory bowel disease. Reprocessing the 5' RACE reads, TCRdb reports a single entry for every CDR3 protein and omits DNA. The table lists about 380,000 distinct CDR3 sequences, with roughly 2.6% in the top ten. Sequenced sample: blood. These receptors were collected from a human donor with ulcerative colitis or Crohn's disease, or a healthy co-twin of an affected twin (not recorded which).

V and J are TRBV24-1 and TRBJ1-5. The CDR3 is 14 residues long. Germline CDR1 is KGHDR and CDR2 is SFDVKD. The CDR3: CATSGPLSNQPQHF.

The chain recombines TRBV6-6 with TRBJ1-5; TCRdb lists TRBD1, though no DNA is available to test this call. This CDR3 region has 14 residues. In germline, CDR1 is MNHNY, CDR2 SVGAGI (reference sequence). The chain's CDR3 is CASSPPGTNQPQHF.

The chain links TRBV29-1 to TRBJ1-4; TCRdb gives TRBD1 as the D gene, but with no DNA this cannot be confirmed. This CDR3 region has 13 residues. The germline CDR1 and CDR2 sequences are SQVTM and ANQGSEA. The CDR3 sequence is CSVLDSINEKLFF.

The chain uses TRBV12-3 or TRBV12-4 and TRBJ2-7; TCRdb outputs TRBD1, but without DNA this stays unchecked. The CDR3 loop spans 14 amino acids. CDR3 loop: CASSLGQGVSEQYF.

The rearrangement links TRBV20-1 to TRBJ1-6. The CDR3 totals 13 residues. Germline CDR1 DFQATT, CDR2 SNEGSKA (reference sequence). The CDR3 region is CSAYRRRDSPLHF.

The chain carries TRBV5-4 and TRBJ2-1; TCRdb selects TRBD2, and the lack of DNA leaves this call unchecked. The CDR3 has 16 residues. Germline CDR1 SGHNT, CDR2 YYREEE (reference sequence). CDR3 protein: CASSSRLAGGINEQFF.

J is TRBJ2-5 and V is TRBV3-1; TCRdb gives TRBD2 as the D gene, but with no DNA this cannot be confirmed. The CDR3 runs to 14 residues. Germline CDR1 LGHDT, CDR2 YNNKEL (reference sequence). CDR3 sequence: CASSHLAAQETQYF.

This sequence joins TRBV6-1 and TRBJ2-3; TCRdb names TRBD1, which stays unverified in the absence of DNA. CDR1 MNHNS and CDR2 SASEGT come from the germline V gene. CDR3 length: 18 amino acids. The CDR3 sequence: CASHSYLPQGVSTDTQYF.

V usage is TRBV4-3 and J usage is TRBJ2-3; TCRdb lists TRBD2, though no DNA is available to test this call. CDR3 length: 16 residues. Germline V gene data show CDR1 as LGHNA and CDR2 as YSLEER. This CDR3 is CASSQASGVSTDTQYF.

The chain uses TRBV20-1 and TRBJ2-5; absent DNA, TCRdb's TRBD2 call cannot be checked. The CDR3 spans 16 residues. Germline CDR1 DFQATT, CDR2 SNEGSKA (reference sequence). This CDR3 is CSARDWKRGEQETQYF.

The CDR3: CSARRGVQETQYF. J is TRBJ2-5 and V is TRBV20-1; checking the TCRdb D call of TRBD1 is not possible without DNA. CDR3 length: 13 residues. Germline CDR1 reads DFQATT; CDR2 reads SNEGSKA (reference sequence).

The chain employs TRBV25-1 and TRBJ2-2. The CDR3 is made up of 16 amino acids. From germline, CDR1 is MGHDK and CDR2 SYGVNS. This CDR3 is CASSESGSSNTGELFF. Filled out from reference TRBV25-1 and TRBJ2-2, the complete variable domain reads EADIYQTPRYLVIGTGKKITLECSQTMGHDKMYWYQQDPGMELHLIHYSYGVNSTEKGDLSSESTVSRIRTEHFPLTLESARPSHTSQYLCASSESGSSNTGELFFGEGSRLTVL.

This sequence joins TRBV3-1 and TRBJ1-3. The CDR3 is 17 amino acids. Germline CDR1 and CDR2: LGHDT and YNNKEL (reference sequence). The CDR3 loop reads CASSQSRQQISGNTIYF.

The chain's CDR3 is CASSQDPVSTGGVGETGELFF. V is TRBV4-1 and J is TRBJ2-2; TCRdb's assignment of TRBD1 cannot be checked, as there is no DNA. The CDR3 totals 21 residues. The V gene's germline CDR1 is MGHRA and CDR2 YSYEKL.

The genes are TRBV6-1 and TRBJ1-1; TCRdb calls TRBD1, which cannot be checked without DNA. Germline V gene sequence: CDR1 MNHNS, CDR2 SASEGT. The CDR3 has 14 residues. CDR3: CASKWERTNTEAFF.